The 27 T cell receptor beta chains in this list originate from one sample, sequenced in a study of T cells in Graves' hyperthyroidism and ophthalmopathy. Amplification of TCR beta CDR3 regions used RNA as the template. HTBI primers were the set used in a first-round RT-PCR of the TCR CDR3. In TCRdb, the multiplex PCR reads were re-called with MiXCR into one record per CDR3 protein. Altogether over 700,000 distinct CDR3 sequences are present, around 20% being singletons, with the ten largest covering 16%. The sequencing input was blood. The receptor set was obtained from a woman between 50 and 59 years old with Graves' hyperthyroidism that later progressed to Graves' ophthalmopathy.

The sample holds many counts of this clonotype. CDR3 residues: CSAGHRLTAPSGIQYF. CDR3 DNA sequence: TGCAGTGCTGGACACAGGTTGACCGCACCATCGGGCATTCAGTACTTC. This chain connects TRBV20-1 to TRBJ2-4; weak D call: TRBD1 (5 bases). This CDR3 has 16 residues. Trimming shortened V by 5 bases and J by 9 bases, and 26 bases separated the two germline ends. Germline V gives CDR1 DFQATT, CDR2 SNEGSKA (reference sequence).

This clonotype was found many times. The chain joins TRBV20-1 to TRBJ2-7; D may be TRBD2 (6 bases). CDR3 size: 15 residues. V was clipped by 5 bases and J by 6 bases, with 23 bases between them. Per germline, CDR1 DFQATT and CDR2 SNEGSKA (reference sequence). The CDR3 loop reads CSAEGGVGGRSEQYF. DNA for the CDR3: TGCAGTGCTGAGGGTGGTGTCGGGGGTAGAAGCGAGCAGTACTTC.

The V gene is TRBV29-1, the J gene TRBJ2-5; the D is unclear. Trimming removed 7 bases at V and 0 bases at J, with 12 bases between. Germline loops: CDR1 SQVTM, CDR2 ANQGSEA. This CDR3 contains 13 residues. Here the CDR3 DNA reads TGCAGCGGTAAAGACATAGACCAAGAGACCCAGTACTTC. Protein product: CSGKDIDQETQYF.

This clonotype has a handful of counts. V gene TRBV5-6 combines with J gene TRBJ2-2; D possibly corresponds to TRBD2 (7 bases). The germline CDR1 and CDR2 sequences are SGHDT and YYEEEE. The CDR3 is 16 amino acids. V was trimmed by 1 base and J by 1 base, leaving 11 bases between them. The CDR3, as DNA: TGTGCCAGCAGCTTGCGGGGGGCGGTGAACACCGGGGAGCTGTTTTTT. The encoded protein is CASSLRGAVNTGELFF.

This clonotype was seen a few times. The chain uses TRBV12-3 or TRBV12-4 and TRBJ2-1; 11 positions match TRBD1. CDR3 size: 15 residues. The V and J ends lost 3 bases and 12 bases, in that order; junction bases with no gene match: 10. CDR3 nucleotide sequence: TGTGCCAGCAGTTTTAAAGGACAGGGGGCCTGGTGGCAGTTCTTC. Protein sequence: CASSFKGQGAWWQFF.

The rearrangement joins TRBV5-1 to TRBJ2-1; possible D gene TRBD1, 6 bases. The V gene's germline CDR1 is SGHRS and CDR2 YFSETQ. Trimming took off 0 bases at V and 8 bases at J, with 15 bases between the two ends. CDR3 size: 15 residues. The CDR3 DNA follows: TGCGCCAGCAGCTTGGAGGGACACAATTTCGATGAGCAGTTCTTC. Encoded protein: CASSLEGHNFDEQFF.

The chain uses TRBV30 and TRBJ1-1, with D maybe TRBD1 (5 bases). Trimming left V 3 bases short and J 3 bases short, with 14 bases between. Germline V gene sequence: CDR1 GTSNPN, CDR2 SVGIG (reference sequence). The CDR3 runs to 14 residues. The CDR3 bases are TGTGCCTGGAGGCCAGAGGGAGGGGACACTGAAGCTTTCTTT. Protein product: CAWRPEGGDTEAFF.

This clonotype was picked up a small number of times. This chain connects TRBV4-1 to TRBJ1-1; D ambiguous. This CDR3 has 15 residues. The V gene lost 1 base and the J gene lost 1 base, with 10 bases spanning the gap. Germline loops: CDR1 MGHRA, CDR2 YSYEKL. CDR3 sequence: CASSQVEGRNTEAFF. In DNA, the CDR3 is TGCGCCAGCAGCCAAGTGGAAGGGAGGAACACTGAAGCTTTCTTT.

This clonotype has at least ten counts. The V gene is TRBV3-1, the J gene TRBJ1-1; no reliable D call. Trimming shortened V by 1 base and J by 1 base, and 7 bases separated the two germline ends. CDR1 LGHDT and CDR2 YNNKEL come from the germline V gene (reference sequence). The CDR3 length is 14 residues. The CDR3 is CASSQAPENTEAFF. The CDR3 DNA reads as TGTGCCAGCAGCCAAGCCCCAGAGAACACTGAAGCTTTCTTT.

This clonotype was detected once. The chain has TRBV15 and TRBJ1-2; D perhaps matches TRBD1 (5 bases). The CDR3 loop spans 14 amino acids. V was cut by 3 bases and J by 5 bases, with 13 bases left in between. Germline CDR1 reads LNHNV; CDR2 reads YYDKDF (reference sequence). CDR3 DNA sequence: TGTGCCACCAGCAGTTCGGCCAGGGAGTATGGCTACACCTTC. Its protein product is CATSSSAREYGYTF.

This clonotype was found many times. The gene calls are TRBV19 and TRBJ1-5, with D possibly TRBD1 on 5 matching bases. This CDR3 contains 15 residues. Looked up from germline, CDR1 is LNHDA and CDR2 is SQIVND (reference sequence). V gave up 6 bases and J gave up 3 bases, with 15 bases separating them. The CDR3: CASSSHRILNQPQHF. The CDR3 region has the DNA TGTGCCAGTAGCTCCCACAGGATCCTCAATCAGCCCCAGCATTTT.

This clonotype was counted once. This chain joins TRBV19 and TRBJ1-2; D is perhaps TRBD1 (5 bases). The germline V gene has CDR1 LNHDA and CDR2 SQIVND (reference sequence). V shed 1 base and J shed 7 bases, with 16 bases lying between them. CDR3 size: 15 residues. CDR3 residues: CASSIGSWTLFGYTF. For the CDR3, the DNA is TGTGCCAGTAGTATAGGCAGCTGGACATTATTTGGCTACACCTTC. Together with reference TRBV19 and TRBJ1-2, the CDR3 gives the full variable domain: DGGITQSPKYLFRKEGQNVTLSCEQNLNHDAMYWYRQDPGQGLRLIYYSQIVNDFQKGDIAEGYSVSREKKESFPLTVTSAQKNPTAFYLCASSIGSWTLFGYTFGSGTRLTVV.

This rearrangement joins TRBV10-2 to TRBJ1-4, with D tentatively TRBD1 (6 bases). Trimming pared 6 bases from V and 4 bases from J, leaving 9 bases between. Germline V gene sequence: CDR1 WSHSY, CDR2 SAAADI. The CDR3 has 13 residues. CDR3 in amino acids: CASRDSNNEKLFF. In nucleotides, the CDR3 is TGCGCCAGCAGGGACAGCAATAATGAAAAACTGTTTTTT.

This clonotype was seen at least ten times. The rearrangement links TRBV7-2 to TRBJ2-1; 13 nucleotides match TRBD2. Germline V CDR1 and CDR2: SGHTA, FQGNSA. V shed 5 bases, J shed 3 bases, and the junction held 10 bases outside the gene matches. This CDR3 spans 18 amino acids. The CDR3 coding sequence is TGTGCCAGCAGCGGTCGAAGACTAGCGGGGGGTCTCTACAATGAGCAGTTCTTC. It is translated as CASSGRRLAGGLYNEQFF.

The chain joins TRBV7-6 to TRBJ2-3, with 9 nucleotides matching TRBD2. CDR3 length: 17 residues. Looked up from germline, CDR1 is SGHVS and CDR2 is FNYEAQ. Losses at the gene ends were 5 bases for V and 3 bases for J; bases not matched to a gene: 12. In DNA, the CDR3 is TGTGCCAGCAGCGCTTATGTGGCGGGGGGGGTTACAGATACGCAGTATTTT. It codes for CASSAYVAGGVTDTQYF.

CDR3 in amino acids: CASSLPPFRGDIGYTF. CDR3 bases: TGTGCCAGCAGCTTGCCCCCATTTCGGGGGGACATTGGCTACACCTTC. The rearrangement uses TRBV7-2 and TRBJ1-2; a weak D match, TRBD1 (6 bases). Trimming stripped 3 bases from V and 7 bases from J, with 21 bases between. The germline V gene has CDR1 SGHTA and CDR2 FQGNSA. The CDR3 spans 16 residues.

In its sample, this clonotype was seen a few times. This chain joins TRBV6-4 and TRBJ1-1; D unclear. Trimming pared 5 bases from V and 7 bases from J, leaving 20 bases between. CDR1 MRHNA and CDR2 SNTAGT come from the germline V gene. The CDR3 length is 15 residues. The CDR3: CASSFTLGAKGEAFF. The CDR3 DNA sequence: TGTGCCAGCAGTTTCACCCTCGGAGCCAAGGGTGAAGCTTTCTTT.

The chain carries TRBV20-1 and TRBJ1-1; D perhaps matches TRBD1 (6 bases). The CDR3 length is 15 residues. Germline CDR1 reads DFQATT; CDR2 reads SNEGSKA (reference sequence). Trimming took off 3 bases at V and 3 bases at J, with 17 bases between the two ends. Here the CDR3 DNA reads TGCAGTGCTAGCGGGGGGGCGCTTGGCTACACTGAAGCTTTCTTT. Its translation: CSASGGALGYTEAFF.

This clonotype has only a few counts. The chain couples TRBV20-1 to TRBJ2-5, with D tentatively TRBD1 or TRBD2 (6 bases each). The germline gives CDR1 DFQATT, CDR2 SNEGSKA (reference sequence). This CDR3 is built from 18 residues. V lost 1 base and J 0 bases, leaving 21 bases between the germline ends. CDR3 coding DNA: TGCAGTGCTAGAGCCCCCGGAGGGGGGCAGGTGGACCAAGAGACCCAGTACTTC. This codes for CSARAPGGGQVDQETQYF.

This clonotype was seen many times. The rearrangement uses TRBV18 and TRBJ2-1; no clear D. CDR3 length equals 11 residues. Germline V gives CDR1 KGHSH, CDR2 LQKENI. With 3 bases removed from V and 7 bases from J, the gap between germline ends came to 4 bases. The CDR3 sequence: CASSPKNEQFF. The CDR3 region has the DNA TGTGCCAGCTCACCTAAGAATGAGCAGTTCTTC.

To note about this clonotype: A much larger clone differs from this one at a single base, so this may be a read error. The CDR3 nucleotides read TGTGCCAGCAGCCAGGCGTCCAGGGCGGATGGCTACGCCTTC. It yields the protein CASSQASRADGYAF. The chain joins TRBV3-1 to TRBJ1-2, with a tentative D call TRBD1 (5 bases). CDR3 length: 14 residues. Germline CDR1 is LGHDT and CDR2 is YNNKEL (reference sequence). Using reference TRBV3-1 and TRBJ1-2 for the parts outside the CDR3, the full variable domain is DTAVSQTPKYLVTQMGNDKSIKCEQNLGHDTMYWYKQDSKKFLKIMFSYNNKELIINETVPNRFSPKSPDKAHLNLHINSLELGDSAVYFCASSQASRADGYAFGSGTRLTVV.

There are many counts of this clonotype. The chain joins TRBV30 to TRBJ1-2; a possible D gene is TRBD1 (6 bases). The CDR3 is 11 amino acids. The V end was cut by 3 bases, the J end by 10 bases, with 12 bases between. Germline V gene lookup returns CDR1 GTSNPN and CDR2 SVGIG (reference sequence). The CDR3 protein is CAWRLTGPYTF. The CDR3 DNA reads TGTGCCTGGAGATTGACAGGACCCTACACCTTC.

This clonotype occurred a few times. CDR3 in amino acids: CASSWGKTSGGYEQYF. The CDR3 region has the DNA TGTGCCAGCAGTTGGGGAAAAACTAGCGGGGGCTACGAGCAGTACTTC. V usage is TRBV6-2 or TRBV6-3 and J usage is TRBJ2-7; 11 bases are shared with TRBD2. V dropped 4 bases and J dropped 3; count of bases not matched to a gene: 8. This CDR3 has 16 residues. Germline V lookup: CDR1 MNHEY, CDR2 SVGEGT.

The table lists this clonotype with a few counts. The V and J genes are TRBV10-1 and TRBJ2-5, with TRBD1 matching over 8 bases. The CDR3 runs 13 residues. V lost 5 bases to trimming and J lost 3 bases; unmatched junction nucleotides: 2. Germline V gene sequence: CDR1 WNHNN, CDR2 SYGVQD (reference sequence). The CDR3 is CASSQTGEETQYF. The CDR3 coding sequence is TGCGCCAGCAGTCAGACAGGGGAAGAGACCCAGTACTTC.

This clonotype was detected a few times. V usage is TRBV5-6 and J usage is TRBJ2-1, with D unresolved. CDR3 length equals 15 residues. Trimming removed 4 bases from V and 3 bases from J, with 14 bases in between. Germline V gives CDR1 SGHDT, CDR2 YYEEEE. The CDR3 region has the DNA TGTGCCAGCAGCCCTCTTCGGTCCGGCTACAATGAGCAGTTCTTC. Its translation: CASSPLRSGYNEQFF.

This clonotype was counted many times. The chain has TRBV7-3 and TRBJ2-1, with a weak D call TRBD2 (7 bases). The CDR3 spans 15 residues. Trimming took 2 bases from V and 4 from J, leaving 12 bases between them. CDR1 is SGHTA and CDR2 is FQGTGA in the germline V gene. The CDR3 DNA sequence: TGTGCCAGCAGCTTAGGGGGGGGCCGGTACAATGAGCAGTTCTTC. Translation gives CASSLGGGRYNEQFF.

The chain's CDR3 is CASSLGTGDQSPLHF. CDR3 DNA: TGTGCCAGCAGCTTGGGGACAGGTGATCAGTCACCCCTCCACTTT. V usage is TRBV5-6 and J usage is TRBJ1-6, with 7 bases that match TRBD1. The germline CDR1 and CDR2 sequences are SGHDT and YYEEEE. V lost 0 bases to trimming and J lost 10 bases; unmatched junction nucleotides: 7. This CDR3 spans 15 amino acids.